Following are 21 T cell receptor beta chains from one sample sequenced in a study of shared clonotypes between healthy human individuals. TCRdb's table, derived via immunoSEQ multiplex PCR, lists solely in-frame clones and lacks some. The sample shows a few million clones, around 95% of them seen only once. Sequencing used naive CD4+ T cells sorted from blood. Subset noted: CD45RA+ positively selected. These receptor sequences come from a man aged 18-30 years in good health.

This sequence joins TRBV18 and TRBJ2-2; a weak D match, TRBD1 (6 bases). V lost 2 bases to trimming and J lost 1 base, with 11 bases between them. CDR3 length equals 16 residues. In germline, CDR1 is KGHSH, CDR2 LQKENI. CDR3 bases: TGTGCCAGCTCACCAAGACAGGTGTTGAACACCGGGGAGCTGTTTTTT. Translation gives CASSPRQVLNTGELFF.

The chain recombines TRBV7-8 with TRBJ1-3; TRBD1 matches 10 bases. V was pared by 1 base and J by 4 bases, with 16 bases of the junction left unmatched. Germline-derived CDR1 and CDR2 are SGHVS and FQNEAQ. The CDR3 has 20 residues. CDR3 nucleotides: TGTGCCAGCAGCTTAGTGACAGGGGGCTTCTTCCCAGGGTTAGGAAACACCATATATTTT. Its translation: CASSLVTGGFFPGLGNTIYF.

The gene calls are TRBV2 and TRBJ2-1; maybe TRBD1 (8 bases). The CDR3 length is 17 residues. CDR1 SNHLY and CDR2 FYNNEI come from the germline V gene. The V gene lost 5 bases and the J gene lost 3 bases, with 20 bases spanning the gap. The chain's CDR3 is CASSRGGGQGLYNEQFF. CDR3 DNA sequence: TGTGCCAGCAGTCGCGGGGGAGGACAGGGACTCTACAATGAGCAGTTCTTC.

This clone was observed once. Additional DNA sequences in this sample encode the identical CDR3. This rearrangement joins TRBV5-1 to TRBJ2-3, with D perhaps matching TRBD1 or TRBD2 (5 bases each). The ends were cut back, 0 bases at V and 5 bases at J, with 10 bases in the middle. Germline V gives CDR1 SGHRS, CDR2 YFSETQ. The CDR3 runs to 14 residues. The CDR3 sequence is CASSLVGAGDTQYF. CDR3 coding DNA: TGCGCCAGCAGCTTGGTCGGGGCTGGAGATACGCAGTATTTT. The complete variable domain, with remaining parts taken from reference TRBV5-1 and TRBJ2-3, reads KAGVTQTPRYLIKTRGQQVTLSCSPISGHRSVSWYQQTPGQGLQFLFEYFSETQRNKGNFPGRFSGRQFSNSRSEMNVSTLELGDSALYLCASSLVGAGDTQYFGPGTRLTVL.

Comment on this clone: The identical CDR3 is also encoded by other nucleotide sequences in the sample. This chain links TRBV2 with TRBJ1-6; no reliable D call. CDR1 and CDR2 from the germline V gene are SNHLY and FYNNEI. The CDR3 has 12 amino acids. V lost 8 bases and J 5 bases, leaving 7 bases between the germline ends. The CDR3 DNA is TGTGCCAGCGGCGGGGATAATTCACCCCTCCACTTT. It specifies CASGGDNSPLHF. Complete variable domain (other parts from reference TRBV2 and TRBJ1-6): EPEVTQTPSHQVTQMGQEVILRCVPISNHLYFYWYRQILGQKVEFLVSFYNNEISEKSEIFDDQFSVERPDGSNFTLKIRSTKLEDSAMYFCASGGDNSPLHFGNGTRLTVT.

This chain links TRBV10-3 with TRBJ2-3; D is perhaps TRBD1 (6 bases). Trimming took 1 base from V and 4 from J, leaving 15 bases between them. Per germline, CDR1 ENHRY and CDR2 SYGVKD. The length of the CDR3 is 16 residues. CDR3 sequence: CAISEFVGAGADTQYF. The CDR3 DNA reads as TGTGCCATCAGTGAGTTTGTGGGGGCCGGTGCAGATACGCAGTATTTT.

This rearrangement joins TRBV7-2 to TRBJ1-2, with 9 bases identical to TRBD1. The CDR3 spans 14 residues. Losses at the gene ends were 2 bases for V and 7 bases for J; bases not matched to a gene: 5. Germline V gene sequence: CDR1 SGHTA, CDR2 FQGNSA. The CDR3 protein is CASSLLQGARGYTF. CDR3 sequence (DNA): TGTGCCAGCAGCTTATTACAGGGGGCGCGTGGCTACACCTTC.

The rearrangement joins TRBV6-5 to TRBJ1-1, with TRBD1 as a possible D gene (5 bases). The length of the CDR3 is 15 residues. Trimming removed 7 bases from V and 0 bases from J, with 15 bases in between. Per germline, CDR1 MNHEY and CDR2 SVGAGI. The CDR3 sequence: CASTPSRGLNTEAFF. The CDR3 DNA reads TGTGCCAGCACTCCCTCAAGGGGTTTGAACACTGAAGCTTTCTTT.

This chain uses TRBV7-9 with TRBJ1-3, with D maybe TRBD1 (6 bases). Germline loops: CDR1 SEHNR, CDR2 FQNEAQ (reference sequence). CDR3 size: 17 residues. Trimming took off 6 bases at V and 3 bases at J, with 21 bases between the two ends. As DNA, the CDR3 is TGTGCCAGCAGTCGACAAGGGGGAAGTATGGGTGGAAACACCATATATTTT. Translating it yields CASSRQGGSMGGNTIYF.

This clone showed up just once. The chain recombines TRBV28 with TRBJ2-3, with 7 positions matching TRBD2. This CDR3 spans 15 amino acids. V shed 3 bases and J 7 bases; nucleotides not matched to a gene: 10. Germline CDR1 MDHEN, CDR2 SYDVKM. CDR3 DNA sequence: TGTGCCAGCAGTTTGGCCACCCCGACTAGCAATACGCAGTATTTT. Translated, it gives CASSLATPTSNTQYF. The variable domain in full, with the rest retrieved from reference TRBV28 and TRBJ2-3, is DVKVTQSSRYLVKRTGEKVFLECVQDMDHENMFWYRQDPGLGLRLIYFSYDVKMKEKGDIPEGYSVSREKKERFSLILESASTNQTSMYLCASSLATPTSNTQYFGPGTRLTVL.

J is TRBJ2-7 and V is TRBV5-4; 7 bases match TRBD2. The germline V gene encodes CDR1 SGHNT and CDR2 YYREEE (reference sequence). This CDR3 is 14 amino acids long. V lost 3 bases and J lost 5; bases outside the gene matches: 8. CDR3 bases: TGTGCCAGCAGCTCTCTAGCGGCCCCCAACGAGCAGTACTTC. Protein: CASSSLAAPNEQYF. Full variable domain (outside the CDR3, taken from reference TRBV5-4 and TRBJ2-7): ETGVTQSPTHLIKTRGQQVTLRCSSQSGHNTVSWYQQALGQGPQFIFQYYREEENGRGNFPPRFSGLQFPNYSSELNVNALELDDSALYLCASSSLAAPNEQYFGPGTRLTVT.

The rearrangement uses TRBV5-1 and TRBJ1-3; D may be TRBD1 (6 bases). V was shortened by 0 bases and J by 2 bases, with 12 bases between the two germline ends. Germline values: CDR1 SGHRS, CDR2 YFSETQ. The CDR3 extends over 16 amino acids. This chain's CDR3 is CASSLGQGITGNTIYF. Written as DNA, the CDR3 is TGCGCCAGCAGCTTGGGTCAGGGGATAACTGGAAACACCATATATTTT.

The chain couples TRBV2 to TRBJ2-7, with TRBD2 matching 7 bases. V lost 6 bases to trimming and J lost 10 bases; unmatched junction nucleotides: 15. The CDR3 consists of 14 residues. Germline V CDR1 and CDR2: SNHLY, FYNNEI. This CDR3 reads CASSSQPIPGGQYF. The CDR3 coding sequence is TGTGCCAGCAGCTCCCAGCCAATCCCGGGAGGTCAGTACTTC.

To note about this clone: This sample also contains other DNA sequences that code for the same CDR3. This chain joins TRBV6-6 and TRBJ1-5; 10 bases are a match to TRBD1. Germline V gives CDR1 MNHNY, CDR2 SVGAGI (reference sequence). This CDR3 comprises 15 residues. With V trimmed by 2 bases and J by 2 bases, 0 bases remained unmatched. The CDR3 DNA is TGTGCCAGCAGTTACGGACAGGGGGGCAATCAGCCCCAGCATTTT. Protein: CASSYGQGGNQPQHF.

This clone was detected only once. The chain links TRBV28 to TRBJ1-5, with D uncertain. V was trimmed by 3 bases and J by 0 bases, leaving 9 bases between them. This CDR3 has 15 amino acids. Germline lookup yields CDR1 MDHEN and CDR2 SYDVKM. CDR3 DNA: TGTGCCAGCAGTTTGCGGGCGAATAGCAATCAGCCCCAGCATTTT. Its protein product is CASSLRANSNQPQHF.

This clone was detected only a few times. This chain links TRBV5-1 with TRBJ2-2, with a weak D call TRBD1 (6 bases). CDR3 length equals 13 residues. V dropped 4 bases and J dropped 10 bases, with 14 bases sitting between them. CDR1 and CDR2 (germline): SGHRS, YFSETQ. CDR3 DNA sequence: TGCGCCAGCAGCACCGACAGGACCCCGGAGCTGTTTTTT. Translation: CASSTDRTPELFF.

V usage is TRBV5-1 and J usage is TRBJ2-2, with D hard to call. The CDR3 covers 15 residues. Germline V lookup: CDR1 SGHRS, CDR2 YFSETQ. With 1 base removed from V and 0 bases from J, the gap between germline ends came to 7 bases. CDR3 sequence reads: CASSLTRPNTGELFF. The CDR3 nucleotides read TGCGCCAGCAGCTTGACCAGGCCGAACACCGGGGAGCTGTTTTTT.

The chain couples TRBV30 to TRBJ1-4; maybe TRBD1 (5 bases). This CDR3 has 13 amino acids. CDR1 and CDR2 (germline): GTSNPN, SVGIG (reference sequence). The V end lost 3 bases, the J end lost 10 bases, and 15 bases lay between the germline ends. DNA for the CDR3: TGTGCCTGGAGCTTAAACGACAGTGGAAAACTGTTTTTT. Translated, it gives CAWSLNDSGKLFF.

V is TRBV18 and J is TRBJ2-7; D possibly uses TRBD1 or TRBD2 (5 bases each). V was trimmed by 3 bases and J by 6 bases, leaving 12 bases between them. The CDR3 runs 13 residues. Per the germline V gene, CDR1 is KGHSH and CDR2 is LQKENI. CDR3 loop: CASSPHVRGEQYF. CDR3 nucleotide sequence: TGTGCCAGCTCACCCCACGTGAGGGGCGAGCAGTACTTC.

The rearrangement uses TRBV30 and TRBJ2-2; D unclear. Trimming took off 0 bases at V and 4 bases at J, with 9 bases between the two ends. CDR1 and CDR2 from the germline V gene are GTSNPN and SVGIG (reference sequence). There are 14 residues in the CDR3. The CDR3 here is CAWSVVRSTGELFF. The CDR3 coding sequence is TGTGCCTGGAGTGTAGTGCGGAGCACCGGGGAGCTGTTTTTT.

This clone was detected only once. The chain has TRBV6-5 and TRBJ2-7; D remains ambiguous. This CDR3 comprises 13 residues. CDR1 is MNHEY, CDR2 SVGAGI, per germline. The V gene lost 7 bases and the J gene lost 4 bases, with 14 bases spanning the gap. CDR3 loop: CASTRALGYEQYF. CDR3 bases: TGTGCCAGCACTAGGGCCCTCGGGTACGAGCAGTACTTC.